These T cell receptor beta chains were read from a single sample in a study of T-cell reconstitution after alpha-beta-depleted transplantation in children. A single record per CDR3 protein comes from TCRdb applying MiXCR to the PCR reads. In the table there are around 300,000 distinct CDR3 sequences, around a tenth of which are singletons. This specimen was PBMCs, taken before TCRalphabeta/CD19-depleted stem cell transplant. Receptor source: a boy younger than two with acute myeloid leukemia, due to receive a stem cell transplant. Each CDR3 is given with its conserved first and last residue. D genes are given only for firm matches. Clone size, where shown, is once, few, many, or a class for clones that have expanded.

CDR3 length,V gene,D gene,J gene,clone size,CDR3 protein,CDR3 DNA
16,TRBV12-3/TRBV12-4,TRBD2,TRBJ2-3,-,CASSSVERDSTDTQYF,TGTGCCAGCAGTAGTGTCGAGCGGGATTCCACAGATACGCAGTATTTT
13,TRBV20-1,-,TRBJ2-4,many,CSAPQGLQNIQYF,TGCAGTGCCCCCCAGGGCCTCCAAAACATTCAGTACTTC
14,TRBV7-9,-,TRBJ2-3,many,CASSPWTSRDTQYF,TGTGCCAGCAGCCCGTGGACCTCCCGAGATACGCAGTATTTT
16,TRBV5-1,-,TRBJ2-3,few,CASSSTGTPGADTQYF,TGCGCCAGCAGTTCAACCGGGACTCCTGGAGCAGATACGCAGTATTTT
16,TRBV5-1,-,TRBJ2-3,many,CASSLGRQASTDTQYF,TGCGCCAGCAGCTTGGGTCGACAGGCCTCCACAGATACGCAGTATTTT
15,TRBV5-1,-,TRBJ2-2,many,CASSVGTPNTGELFF,TGCGCCAGCAGCGTCGGGACGCCCAACACCGGGGAGCTGTTTTTT
14,TRBV29-1,-,TRBJ2-7,few,CSVRGTGSSYEQYF,TGCAGCGTCCGTGGGACGGGCAGCTCCTACGAGCAGTACTTC
18,TRBV9,-,TRBJ2-7,many,CASSVGGTNPFISYEQYF,TGTGCCAGCAGCGTAGGGGGGACAAACCCCTTTATTTCCTACGAGCAGTACTTC
18,TRBV20-1,TRBD1,TRBJ1-5,once,CSARDYESKGAPFEPQHF,TGCAGTGCTAGAGATTATGAGTCAAAGGGGGCCCCTTTTGAGCCCCAGCATTTT
15,TRBV29-1,-,TRBJ2-7,many,CSVEDIRDGAYEQYF,TGCAGCGTTGAAGATATCAGGGACGGGGCCTACGAGCAGTACTTC
16,TRBV7-2,TRBD2,TRBJ2-7,few,CASSLASTGTRGEQYF,TGTGCCAGCAGCTTAGCCTCAACCGGGACTAGGGGGGAGCAGTACTTC
16,TRBV28,TRBD1,TRBJ2-1,many,CASSLTGRILYNEQFF,TGTGCCAGCAGTTTGACAGGGAGAATCCTTTACAATGAGCAGTTCTTC
14,TRBV18,-,TRBJ2-7,many,CASSGIRGPGEQYF,TGTGCCAGCTCAGGTATCCGGGGGCCGGGAGAGCAGTACTTC
17,TRBV19,TRBD2,TRBJ2-7,few,CASSIPGTSLSTHEQYF,TGTGCCAGTAGTATACCCGGGACTAGCTTAAGTACCCACGAGCAGTACTTC
16,TRBV5-1,TRBD1,TRBJ2-1,many,CASSSPGTGGNNEQFF,TGCGCCAGCAGCAGCCCCGGGACAGGGGGGAACAATGAGCAGTTCTTC
12,TRBV29-1,-,TRBJ2-3,many,CSVQLESDTQYF,TGCAGCGTTCAACTCGAGTCAGATACGCAGTATTTT
15,TRBV6-5,-,TRBJ2-7,many,CASSYLGSHSYEQYF,TGTGCCAGCAGTTACCTGGGCTCTCACTCCTACGAGCAGTACTTC
13,TRBV15,-,TRBJ2-2,many,CATSRDATGELFF,TGTGCCACCAGCAGAGATGCCACCGGGGAGCTGTTTTTT
14,TRBV7-9,TRBD1,TRBJ1-1,many,CASSQIDRGPEAFF,TGTGCCAGCAGCCAAATCGACAGGGGGCCTGAAGCTTTCTTT
14,TRBV5-1,TRBD1,TRBJ1-4,many,CASSLGQGAEKLFF,TGCGCCAGCAGCTTAGGGCAGGGGGCCGAAAAACTGTTTTTT
14,TRBV24-1,-,TRBJ2-1,many,CATSEGVNRNEQFF,TGTGCCACCAGTGAAGGGGTTAATCGCAATGAGCAGTTCTTC
15,TRBV20-1,TRBD2,TRBJ2-5,many,CSAREGGRAQETQYF,TGCAGTGCTAGAGAGGGCGGGAGAGCGCAAGAGACCCAGTACTTC